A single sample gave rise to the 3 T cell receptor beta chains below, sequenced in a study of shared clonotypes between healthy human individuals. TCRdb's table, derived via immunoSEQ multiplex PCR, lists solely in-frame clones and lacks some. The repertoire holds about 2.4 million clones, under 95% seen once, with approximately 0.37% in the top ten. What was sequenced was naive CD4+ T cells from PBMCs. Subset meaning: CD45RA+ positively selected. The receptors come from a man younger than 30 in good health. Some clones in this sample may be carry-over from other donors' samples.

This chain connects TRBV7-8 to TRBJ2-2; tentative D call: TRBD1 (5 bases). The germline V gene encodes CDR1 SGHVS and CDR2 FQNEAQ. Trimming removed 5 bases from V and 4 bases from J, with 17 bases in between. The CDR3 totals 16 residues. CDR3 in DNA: TGTGCCAGCAGCCCACCGATTGGCAGGGCCACCGGGGAGCTGTTTTTT. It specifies CASSPPIGRATGELFF. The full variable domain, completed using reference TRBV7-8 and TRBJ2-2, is GAGVSQSPRYKVAKRGQDVALRCDPISGHVSLFWYQQALGQGPEFLTYFQNEAQLDKSGLPSDRFFAERPEGSVSTLKIQRTQQEDSAVYLCASSPPIGRATGELFFGEGSRLTVL.

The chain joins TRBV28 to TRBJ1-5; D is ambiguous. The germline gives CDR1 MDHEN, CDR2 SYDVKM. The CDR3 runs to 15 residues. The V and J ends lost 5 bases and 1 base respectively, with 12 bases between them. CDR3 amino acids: CASSRASRSNQPQHF. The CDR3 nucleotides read TGTGCCAGCAGTAGAGCCTCGAGGAGCAATCAGCCCCAGCATTTT.

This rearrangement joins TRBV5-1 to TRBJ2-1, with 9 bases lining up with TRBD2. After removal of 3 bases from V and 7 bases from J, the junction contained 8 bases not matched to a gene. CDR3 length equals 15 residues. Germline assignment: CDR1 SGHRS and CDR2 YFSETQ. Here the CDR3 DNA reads TGCGCCAGCAGCTACCCAGCGGGAGGCATAAATGAGCAGTTCTTC. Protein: CASSYPAGGINEQFF.